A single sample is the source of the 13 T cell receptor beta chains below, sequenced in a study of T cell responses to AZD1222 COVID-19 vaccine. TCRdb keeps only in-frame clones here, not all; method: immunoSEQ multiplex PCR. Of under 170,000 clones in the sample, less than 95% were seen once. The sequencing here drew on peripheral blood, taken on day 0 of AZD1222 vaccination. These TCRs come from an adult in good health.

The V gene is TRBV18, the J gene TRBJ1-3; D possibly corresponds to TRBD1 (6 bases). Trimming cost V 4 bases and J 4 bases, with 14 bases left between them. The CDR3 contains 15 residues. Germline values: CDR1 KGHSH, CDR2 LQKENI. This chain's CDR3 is CASSRGQRMGNTIYF. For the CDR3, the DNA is TGTGCCAGCTCACGCGGACAGCGAATGGGAAACACCATATATTTT.

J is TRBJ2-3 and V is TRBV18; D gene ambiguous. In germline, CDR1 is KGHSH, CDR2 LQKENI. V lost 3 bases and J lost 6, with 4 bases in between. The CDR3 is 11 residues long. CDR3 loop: CASSPEDTQYF. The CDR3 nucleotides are TGTGCCAGCTCACCGGAGGATACGCAGTATTTT.

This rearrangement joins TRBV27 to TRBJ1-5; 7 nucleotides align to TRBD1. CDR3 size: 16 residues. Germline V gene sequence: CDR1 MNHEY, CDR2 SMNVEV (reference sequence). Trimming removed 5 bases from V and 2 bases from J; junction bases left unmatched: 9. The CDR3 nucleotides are TGTGCCAGCAGTCAGAGGGGGCTGGGGCGCAATCAGCCCCAGCATTTT. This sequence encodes CASSQRGLGRNQPQHF.

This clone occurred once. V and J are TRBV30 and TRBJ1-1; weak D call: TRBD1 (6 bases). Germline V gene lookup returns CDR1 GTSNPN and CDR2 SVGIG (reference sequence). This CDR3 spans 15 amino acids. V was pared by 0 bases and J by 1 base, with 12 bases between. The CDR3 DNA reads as TGTGCCTGGAGTGTACAGGGACTACCGAACACTGAAGCTTTCTTT. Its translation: CAWSVQGLPNTEAFF.

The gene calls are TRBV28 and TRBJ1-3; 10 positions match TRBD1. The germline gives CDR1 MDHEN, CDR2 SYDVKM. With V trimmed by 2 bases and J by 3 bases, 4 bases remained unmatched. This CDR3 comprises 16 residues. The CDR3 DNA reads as TGTGCCAGCAGTTTACGGACAGGGGGGCATGGAAACACCATATATTTT. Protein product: CASSLRTGGHGNTIYF.

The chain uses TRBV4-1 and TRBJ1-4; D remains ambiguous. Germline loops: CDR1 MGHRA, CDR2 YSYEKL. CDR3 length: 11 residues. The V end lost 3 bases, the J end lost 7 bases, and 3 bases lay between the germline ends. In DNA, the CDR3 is TGCGCCAGCAGCCAGGGTGAAAAACTGTTTTTT. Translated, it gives CASSQGEKLFF.

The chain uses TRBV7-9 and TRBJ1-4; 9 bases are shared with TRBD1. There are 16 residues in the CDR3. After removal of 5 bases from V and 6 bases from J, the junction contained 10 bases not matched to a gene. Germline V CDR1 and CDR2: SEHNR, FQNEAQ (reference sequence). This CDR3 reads CASSVIRGQGDEKLFF. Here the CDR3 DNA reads TGTGCCAGCAGCGTAATCAGGGGACAGGGTGATGAAAAACTGTTTTTT.

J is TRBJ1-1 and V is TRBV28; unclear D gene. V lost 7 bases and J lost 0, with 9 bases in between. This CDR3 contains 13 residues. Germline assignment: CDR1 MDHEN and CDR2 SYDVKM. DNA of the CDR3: TGTGCCAGCACCACACCCATGAACACTGAAGCTTTCTTT. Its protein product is CASTTPMNTEAFF.

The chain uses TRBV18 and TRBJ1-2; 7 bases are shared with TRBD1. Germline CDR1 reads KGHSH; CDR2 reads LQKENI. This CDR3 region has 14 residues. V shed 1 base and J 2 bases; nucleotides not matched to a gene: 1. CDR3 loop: CASSPLGQNYGYTF. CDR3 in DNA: TGTGCCAGCTCACCACTGGGACAGAACTATGGCTACACCTTC.

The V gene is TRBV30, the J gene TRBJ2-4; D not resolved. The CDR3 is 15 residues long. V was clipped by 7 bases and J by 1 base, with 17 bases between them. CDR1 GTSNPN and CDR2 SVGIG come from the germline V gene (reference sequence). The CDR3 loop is CAFFRPGSAKNIQYF. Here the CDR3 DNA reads TGTGCCTTTTTTCGCCCCGGGTCCGCCAAAAACATTCAGTACTTC.

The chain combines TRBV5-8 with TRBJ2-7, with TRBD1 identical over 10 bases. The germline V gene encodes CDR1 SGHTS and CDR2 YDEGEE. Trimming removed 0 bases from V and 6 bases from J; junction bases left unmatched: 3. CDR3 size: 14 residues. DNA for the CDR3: TGTGCCAGCAGCTTGGAGGGGACAGGGGCCGAGCAGTACGTC. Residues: CASSLEGTGAEQYV.

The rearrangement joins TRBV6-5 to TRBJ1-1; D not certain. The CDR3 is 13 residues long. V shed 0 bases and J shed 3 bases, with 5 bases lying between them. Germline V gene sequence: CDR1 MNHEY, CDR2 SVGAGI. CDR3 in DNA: TGTGCCAGCAGTTACTCGTTAGACACTGAAGCTTTCTTT. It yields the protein CASSYSLDTEAFF.

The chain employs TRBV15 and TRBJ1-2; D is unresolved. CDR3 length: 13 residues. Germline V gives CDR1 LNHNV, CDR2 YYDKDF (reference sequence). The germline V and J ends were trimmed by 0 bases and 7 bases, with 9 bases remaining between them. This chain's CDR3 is CATSRDRLGGYTF. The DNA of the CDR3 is TGTGCCACCAGCAGAGATAGACTAGGTGGCTACACCTTC. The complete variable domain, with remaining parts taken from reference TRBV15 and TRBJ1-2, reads DAMVIQNPRYQVTQFGKPVTLSCSQTLNHNVMYWYQQKSSQAPKLLFHYYDKDFNNEADTPDNFQSRRPNTSFCFLDIRSPGLGDTAMYLCATSRDRLGGYTFGSGTRLTVV.